A single sample is the source of the 17 T cell receptor beta chains below, sequenced in a study of T cell responses to AZD1222 COVID-19 vaccine. The protocol was immunoSEQ multiplex PCR, while the TCRdb copy is restricted to in-frame clones and leaves out a portion. The sample includes just under 150,000 clones, around 83% of them seen just once. Source: peripheral blood, taken 28 days after the second AZD1222 dose. Receptors originate from an adult who received the AZD1222 COVID-19 vaccine.

The V call is TRBV11-2, the J call TRBJ1-3; no clear D. V lost 0 bases and J 9 bases, leaving 9 bases between the germline ends. CDR3 size: 13 residues. Germline assignment: CDR1 SGHAT and CDR2 FQNNGV. The DNA of the CDR3 is TGTGCCAGCAGCTTAGATCGGGAGAGCACCATATATTTT. Protein product: CASSLDRESTIYF.

The chain carries TRBV7-9 and TRBJ2-2; a weak D match, TRBD1 (6 bases). The V end lost 2 bases, the J end lost 8 bases, and 9 bases lay between the germline ends. CDR1 and CDR2 (germline): SEHNR, FQNEAQ (reference sequence). The CDR3 contains 13 residues. CDR3 in amino acids: CASSLQQGGELFF. The CDR3 DNA is TGTGCCAGCAGCTTACAACAGGGAGGGGAGCTGTTTTTT.

The chain is built from TRBV3-1 (or the pseudogene TRBV3-2) and TRBJ1-3; 8 bases align to TRBD1. This CDR3 spans 13 amino acids. The junction had 3 bases not matched to a gene; V was cut back by 5 bases and J by 6 bases. Germline loops: CDR1 LGHDT, CDR2 YNNKEL (reference sequence). The CDR3 spells CASSSTGENTIYF. The DNA of the CDR3 is TGTGCCAGCAGCTCGACAGGGGAAAACACCATATATTTT.

The chain carries TRBV11-1 and TRBJ2-5; D is uncertain. This CDR3 is built from 13 residues. Trimming stripped 3 bases from V and 0 bases from J, with 5 bases between. CDR1 is SGHAT and CDR2 is FQDESV in the germline V gene (reference sequence). The CDR3 reads CASSFQYQETQYF. Written as DNA, the CDR3 is TGTGCCAGCAGCTTTCAGTACCAAGAGACCCAGTACTTC.

The genes are TRBV7-2 and TRBJ2-5, with 8 bases that match TRBD2. V shed 4 bases, J shed 1 base, and the junction held 2 bases outside the gene matches. Germline loops: CDR1 SGHTA, CDR2 FQGNSA. CDR3 length equals 14 residues. The CDR3 DNA reads TGTGCCAGCAGCTCGCGGGGGGCCCAAGAGACCCAGTACTTC. The encoded protein is CASSSRGAQETQYF.

V and J are TRBV5-1 and TRBJ1-1; D ambiguous. Germline V gene data show CDR1 as SGHRS and CDR2 as YFSETQ. The CDR3 has 15 residues. Trimming took off 0 bases at V and 0 bases at J, with 9 bases between the two ends. CDR3 DNA sequence: TGCGCCAGCAGCTTGGGCCAGAGAATGAACACTGAAGCTTTCTTT. It yields the protein CASSLGQRMNTEAFF.

V usage is TRBV27 and J usage is TRBJ1-5; D not resolved. Between the trimmed V and J ends, which lost 10 bases and 7 bases, there was a span of 14 bases. The germline gives CDR1 MNHEY, CDR2 SMNVEV (reference sequence). This CDR3 is 12 amino acids long. CDR3 region: CATSSNGQPQHF. The CDR3 nucleotides read TGTGCCACCTCTTCCAACGGACAGCCCCAGCATTTT.

The table lists this clone with a count of one. This chain uses TRBV5-1 with TRBJ2-5; TRBD1 or TRBD2 may be the D gene (5 bases each). This CDR3 region has 14 residues. V lost 4 bases, J lost 4 bases, and 14 bases lay in between. Germline CDR1 is SGHRS and CDR2 is YFSETQ. DNA of the CDR3: TGCGCCAGCAGCCAGGGACCCGCCGGAGAGACCCAGTACTTC. It is translated as CASSQGPAGETQYF.

The sample holds one count of this clone. The gene calls are TRBV28 and TRBJ1-5, with TRBD1 matching over 7 bases. J was trimmed by 5 bases and V by 3 bases; bases with no gene match: 10. The CDR3 is made up of 16 amino acids. Per germline, CDR1 MDHEN and CDR2 SYDVKM. CDR3 in amino acids: CASSFPTGEVDQPQHF. CDR3 nucleotide sequence: TGTGCCAGCAGTTTCCCTACAGGGGAGGTGGATCAGCCCCAGCATTTT.

This clone was seen a single time. The chain is built from TRBV7-8 and TRBJ1-6; 7 nucleotides match TRBD1. CDR1 and CDR2 from the germline V gene are SGHVS and FQNEAQ. Trimming removed 3 bases from V and 5 bases from J; junction bases left unmatched: 1. The CDR3 spans 14 residues. CDR3 residues: CASSFDRDNSPLHF. CDR3 bases: TGTGCCAGCAGCTTCGACAGGGATAATTCACCCCTCCACTTT.

The chain couples TRBV27 to TRBJ2-2; D perhaps matches TRBD1 (5 bases). V gave up 6 bases and J gave up 6 bases, with 20 bases separating them. The germline V gene has CDR1 MNHEY and CDR2 SMNVEV (reference sequence). The CDR3 covers 16 residues. For the CDR3, the DNA is TGTGCCAGCAGACACGTACCCCAGGGAAGGGCCGGGGAGCTGTTTTTT. Residues: CASRHVPQGRAGELFF.

The chain links TRBV6-5 to TRBJ2-5; a weak D match, TRBD2 (7 bases). This CDR3 comprises 14 residues. Between the trimmed V and J ends, which lost 7 bases and 5 bases, there was a span of 17 bases. Per germline, CDR1 MNHEY and CDR2 SVGAGI. CDR3 nucleotide sequence: TGTGCCAGCACCCTGGGGGGGGCAGGGGAGACCCAGTACTTC. Residues: CASTLGGAGETQYF.

The CDR3 protein is CASSLYGTVNTEAFF. CDR3 bases: TGTGCCAGCAGTTTATATGGGACCGTCAACACTGAAGCTTTCTTT. The gene calls are TRBV28 and TRBJ1-1; D is perhaps TRBD1 (5 bases). The CDR3 totals 15 residues. From germline, CDR1 is MDHEN and CDR2 SYDVKM. V gave up 1 base and J gave up 2 bases, with 11 bases separating them.

V is TRBV19 and J is TRBJ1-4; the D gene is possibly TRBD1 (5 bases). This CDR3 spans 14 amino acids. The V gene's germline CDR1 is LNHDA and CDR2 SQIVND (reference sequence). V lost 5 bases to trimming and J lost 3 bases, with 10 bases between them. The CDR3 spells CASSFRASNEKLFF. Written as DNA, the CDR3 is TGTGCCAGTAGTTTCAGGGCGTCTAATGAAAAACTGTTTTTT.

This clone has only a few counts. The chain uses TRBV9 and TRBJ1-3; no definite D call. Germline CDR1 is SGDLS and CDR2 is YYNGEE. Trimming took 0 bases from V and 4 from J, leaving 20 bases between them. The CDR3 sequence is 18 residues long. CDR3 protein: CASSVGRVNPALGNTIYF. The CDR3 DNA reads TGTGCCAGCAGCGTAGGAAGAGTCAACCCGGCTCTCGGAAACACCATATATTTT.

This rearrangement joins TRBV27 to TRBJ1-6; D may be TRBD1 (5 bases). V was clipped by 4 bases and J by 7 bases, with 17 bases between them. There are 16 residues in the CDR3. The germline V gene has CDR1 MNHEY and CDR2 SMNVEV (reference sequence). This chain's CDR3 is CASSSSGTYGNSPLHF. The CDR3 coding sequence is TGTGCCAGCAGTTCTTCCGGGACTTATGGCAATTCACCCCTCCACTTT.

This chain joins TRBV7-8 and TRBJ2-7; 7 bases fit TRBD1. The CDR3 extends over 17 amino acids. With 2 bases clipped from V and 2 bases from J, the junction kept 12 bases outside the gene matches. Per the germline V gene, CDR1 is SGHVS and CDR2 is FQNEAQ. The CDR3 loop is CASSLRFGTASTYEQYF. Written as DNA, the CDR3 is TGTGCCAGCAGCTTAAGATTTGGGACAGCCTCAACCTACGAGCAGTACTTC. Using reference TRBV7-8 and TRBJ2-7 for the parts outside the CDR3, the full variable domain is GAGVSQSPRYKVAKRGQDVALRCDPISGHVSLFWYQQALGQGPEFLTYFQNEAQLDKSGLPSDRFFAERPEGSVSTLKIQRTQQEDSAVYLCASSLRFGTASTYEQYFGPGTRLTVT.